This T cell receptor (beta chain) was found in a study of Graves' ophthalmopathy and Graves' hyperthyroidism. At the level of the study: There was a collection of peripheral blood at initial diagnosis, before any treatment. General study results and limits: A model of 13 signatures distinguished ophthalmopathy from stable hyperthyroidism at about 86% sensitivity and 70% to 84% specificity.

Orbital computed tomography and thyroid ultrasound, along with TRAb, serum thyroxine and clinical symptoms, underpinned diagnosis. RNA transcripts yielded amplified TCR beta CDR3 regions. First-round RT-PCR employed HTBI primers, with a second-round multiplex PCR after it. TCRdb analysed the multiplex PCR reads with MiXCR anew, one entry per CDR3 protein. In the table there are under 800,000 distinct CDR3 sequences, approximately 22% of which are singletons. The V segment lost 6 bases and the J segment 5 bases; nucleotides outside the gene matches: 6. The CDR3 consists of 14 residues. CDR1 is MNHEY and CDR2 is SVGEGT in the germline V gene. Remarks on this clonotype: As yet, its antigen is unknown.

The chain recombines TRBV6-2 or TRBV6-3 with TRBJ2-2; TRBD1 aligns across 7 bases. The source is a woman under 30 with stable Graves' hyperthyroidism. Some clones in this sample may be carry-over from other donors' samples. What was sequenced was peripheral blood. This CDR3 is CASSYRGTTGELFF. DNA for the CDR3: TGTGCCAGCAGCTACAGGGGAACGACCGGGGAGCTGTTTTTT.